Below, 25 T cell receptor beta chains from the same sample are listed, as sequenced in a study of shared clonotypes between healthy human individuals. Profiling relied on immunoSEQ multiplex PCR, and the TCRdb table lists in-frame clones only, not all of them. The repertoire includes about 2 million clones, about 95% of them detected once, and 0.1% to 0.15% sits in the top ten. The sample consisted of naive CD4+ T cells sorted from blood. Subset in this sample: CD45RA+ positively selected. All receptors derive from a man aged 18 to 29 in good health.

The chain recombines TRBV7-3 with TRBJ1-1, with TRBD1 matching 7 bases. The CDR3 has 13 amino acids. Trimming cost V 4 bases and J 3 bases; bases outside gene matches: 2. Germline V gene data show CDR1 as SGHTA and CDR2 as FQGTGA. The DNA for the CDR3 is TGTGCCAGCAGCTACGACAGGGACACTGAAGCTTTCTTT. It translates to CASSYDRDTEAFF.

V and J are TRBV6-5 and TRBJ2-7; D uncertain. V was trimmed by 0 bases and J by 3 bases, leaving 6 bases between them. CDR3 size: 13 residues. Per the germline V gene, CDR1 is MNHEY and CDR2 is SVGAGI. The CDR3 DNA follows: TGTGCCAGCAGTTACTCTAGAATCTACGAGCAGTACTTC. Its protein is CASSYSRIYEQYF.

The chain carries TRBV9 and TRBJ1-6; 7 bases match TRBD1. The CDR3 consists of 15 residues. V shed 4 bases and J 6 bases; nucleotides not matched to a gene: 7. CDR1 and CDR2 from the germline V gene are SGDLS and YYNGEE. The CDR3, as DNA: TGTGCCAGCAGCCCCGAGGGACAGATTAATTCACCCCTCCACTTT. Protein: CASSPEGQINSPLHF.

In the case of this clone: This sample includes further DNA sequences coding for the same CDR3. CDR3 sequence: CASRTTTDTQYF. The DNA of the CDR3 is TGTGCCAGCAGGACGACCACAGATACGCAGTATTTT. This chain connects TRBV6-5 to TRBJ2-3; no definite D call. V dropped 6 bases and J dropped 2 bases, with 6 bases sitting between them. Germline CDR1 is MNHEY and CDR2 is SVGAGI. CDR3 length: 12 residues.

V gene TRBV12-5 combines with J gene TRBJ2-1; 7 nucleotides line up with TRBD2. The germline V gene encodes CDR1 LGHNT and CDR2 FRNRAP. V shed 4 bases, J shed 7 bases, and the junction held 10 bases outside the gene matches. This CDR3 is built from 15 residues. This CDR3 is CASGSTLLAWNEQFF. CDR3 nucleotide sequence: TGTGCTAGTGGTTCCACCTTACTAGCGTGGAATGAGCAGTTCTTC.

The chain has TRBV6-5 and TRBJ1-2; D not certain. Germline V gene lookup returns CDR1 MNHEY and CDR2 SVGAGI. The V end lost 5 bases, the J end lost 8 bases, and 12 bases lay between the germline ends. This CDR3 spans 12 amino acids. The DNA for the CDR3 is TGTGCCAGCAGTCCCGATACCGTAGGCTACACCTTC. Translating it yields CASSPDTVGYTF.

In DNA form, the CDR3 reads TGTGCCAGCAGCTTGGCCGGCTTTACTAATGAAAAACTGTTTTTT. It is translated as CASSLAGFTNEKLFF. The chain employs TRBV5-6 and TRBJ1-4, with D uncertain. The CDR3 spans 15 residues. The germline CDR1 and CDR2 sequences are SGHDT and YYEEEE. V was shortened by 0 bases and J by 2 bases, with 8 bases between the two germline ends.

This chain uses TRBV11-3 with TRBJ2-3; D gene ambiguous. This CDR3 has 13 amino acids. Germline CDR1 reads SGHNT; CDR2 reads YENEEA. Trimming left V 0 bases short and J 6 bases short, with 7 bases between. DNA of the CDR3: TGTGCCAGCAGCTTAGATCAGGTGGATACGCAGTATTTT. It translates to CASSLDQVDTQYF.

A note on this clone: This may stem from a read error, because a much larger clone lies one nucleotide away. Different DNA sequences within this sample yield the same CDR3. V gene TRBV4-3 combines with J gene TRBJ2-1, with a tentative D call TRBD2 (5 bases). Looked up from germline, CDR1 is LGHNA and CDR2 is YSLEER. The V gene lost 1 base and the J gene lost 2 bases, with 9 bases spanning the gap. The CDR3 loop spans 15 amino acids. The DNA of the CDR3 is TGCGCCAGCAGCCAAGGCGCGCGGGCCTACAATGAGCAGTTCTTC. Translation gives CASSQGARAYNEQFF.

The V and J genes are TRBV5-1 and TRBJ2-6; D gene ambiguous. In germline, CDR1 is SGHRS, CDR2 YFSETQ. The CDR3 sequence is 14 residues long. The V and J ends lost 4 bases and 0 bases respectively, with 5 bases between them. In DNA, the CDR3 is TGCGCCAGCAGCATATTCTCTGGGGCCAACGTCCTGACTTTC. It is translated as CASSIFSGANVLTF.

About this clone itself: Other nucleotide sequences from this sample produce the same CDR3. In DNA form, the CDR3 reads TGTGCCAGCAGAGCCCCGGGGGGAAGTAATCAGCCCCAGCATTTT. It translates to CASRAPGGSNQPQHF. The chain couples TRBV2 to TRBJ1-5; a weak D match, TRBD1 (5 bases). CDR1 is SNHLY and CDR2 is FYNNEI in the germline V gene. The CDR3 has 15 residues. The V end lost 6 bases, the J end lost 4 bases, and 16 bases lay between the germline ends.

V gene TRBV30 combines with J gene TRBJ1-2; D possibly corresponds to TRBD1 (5 bases). V shed 1 base and J shed 3 bases, with 9 bases lying between them. The CDR3 consists of 13 residues. Per the germline V gene, CDR1 is GTSNPN and CDR2 is SVGIG (reference sequence). CDR3 loop: CAWSAREDYGYTF. The DNA for the CDR3 is TGTGCCTGGAGTGCCAGGGAGGACTATGGCTACACCTTC.

J is TRBJ1-2 and V is TRBV6-1; D gene unclear. In germline, CDR1 is MNHNS, CDR2 SASEGT. Deletions cut 1 base from V and 0 bases from J, with 9 bases between. This CDR3 is 15 amino acids long. CDR3 region: CASSEGYPPNYGYTF. In nucleotides, the CDR3 is TGTGCCAGCAGTGAAGGGTACCCTCCTAACTATGGCTACACCTTC.

This chain joins TRBV11-2 and TRBJ2-2; D is undetermined. V shed 1 base and J shed 5 bases, with 8 bases lying between them. The germline V gene has CDR1 SGHAT and CDR2 FQNNGV. The length of the CDR3 is 14 residues. The CDR3 bases are TGTGCCAGCAGCTTAGTCGCCCCTACCGGGGAGCTGTTTTTT. Its protein product is CASSLVAPTGELFF.

The chain uses TRBV5-8 and TRBJ2-1, with D perhaps TRBD2 (5 bases). There are 15 residues in the CDR3. Germline values: CDR1 SGHTS, CDR2 YDEGEE. Deletions cut 4 bases from V and 4 bases from J, with 15 bases between. CDR3 sequence (DNA): TGTGCCAGCAGCCCGGGGAGCGGCTTTTACAATGAGCAGTTCTTC. It translates to CASSPGSGFYNEQFF.

For this clone: This specimen includes other DNA sequences encoding the same CDR3. The V call is TRBV10-3, the J call TRBJ2-5; TRBD1 agrees at 7 bases. V lost 6 bases and J lost 2; bases outside the gene matches: 3. The germline V gene encodes CDR1 ENHRY and CDR2 SYGVKD. The CDR3 consists of 13 residues. The CDR3: CAISGTEQETQYF. CDR3 in DNA: TGTGCCATCAGCGGGACAGAACAAGAGACCCAGTACTTC.

The V call is TRBV28, the J call TRBJ2-3; the match to TRBD2 covers 7 bases. This CDR3 contains 15 residues. With 5 bases clipped from V and 5 bases from J, the junction kept 10 bases outside the gene matches. CDR1 MDHEN and CDR2 SYDVKM come from the germline V gene. CDR3 sequence reads: CASSRPGGRGDTQYF. CDR3 in DNA: TGTGCCAGCAGTCGACCGGGAGGAAGGGGAGATACGCAGTATTTT.

V is TRBV6-5 and J is TRBJ2-7, with D maybe TRBD1 (5 bases). The ends were cut back, 6 bases at V and 3 bases at J, with 12 bases in the middle. The CDR3 loop spans 13 amino acids. Germline CDR1 MNHEY, CDR2 SVGAGI. CDR3 loop: CASSARVGYEQYF. The CDR3 region has the DNA TGTGCCAGCAGCGCCAGGGTAGGCTACGAGCAGTACTTC.

CDR3 loop: CASSLYHRSSYEQYF. The CDR3 bases are TGTGCCAGCAGCTTGTACCACAGGAGCTCCTACGAGCAGTACTTC. This chain uses TRBV5-4 with TRBJ2-7; D is possibly TRBD1 (5 bases). Per germline, CDR1 SGHNT and CDR2 YYREEE (reference sequence). V lost 1 base, J lost 0 bases, and 11 bases lay in between. The CDR3 extends over 15 amino acids.

The chain combines TRBV11-1 with TRBJ2-7; D remains ambiguous. Germline V lookup: CDR1 SGHAT, CDR2 FQDESV (reference sequence). The CDR3 runs 11 residues. V lost 1 base, J lost 7 bases, and 5 bases lay in between. The DNA of the CDR3 is TGTGCCAGCAGCTTAGTTGAGGAGCAGTACTTC. Protein product: CASSLVEEQYF.

The chain recombines TRBV15 with TRBJ1-6; D call uncertain. Trimming took 3 bases from V and 9 from J, leaving 6 bases between them. The CDR3 extends over 12 amino acids. Germline loops: CDR1 LNHNV, CDR2 YYDKDF (reference sequence). CDR3 sequence reads: CATSSAGSPLHF. The DNA of the CDR3 is TGTGCCACCAGCAGTGCTGGTTCACCCCTCCACTTT.

This rearrangement joins TRBV2 to TRBJ2-5; TRBD2 agrees at 13 bases. The CDR3 consists of 16 residues. CDR1 is SNHLY and CDR2 is FYNNEI in the germline V gene. V gave up 7 bases and J gave up 5 bases; unmatched junction bases: 10. In nucleotides, the CDR3 is TGTGCCAGCACCCCGGGACTAGCGGGGCGACTGGAGACCCAGTACTTC. It encodes CASTPGLAGRLETQYF.

Many counts were recorded for this clone. The rearrangement links TRBV9 to TRBJ2-3; tentatively, D is TRBD2 (6 bases). Between the trimmed V and J ends, which lost 4 bases and 5 bases, there was a span of 14 bases. CDR1 is SGDLS, CDR2 YYNGEE, per germline. CDR3 length: 14 amino acids. The CDR3 protein is CASSPSGSKDTQYF. The DNA of the CDR3 is TGTGCCAGCAGCCCCTCCGGGAGTAAAGATACGCAGTATTTT.

The V call is TRBV10-1, the J call TRBJ2-3; D is perhaps TRBD2 (5 bases). The CDR3 length is 13 residues. V lost 4 bases and J lost 8, with 13 bases in between. Per the germline V gene, CDR1 is WNHNN and CDR2 is SYGVQD (reference sequence). Here the CDR3 DNA reads TGCGCCAGCAGTGGCTCCCGGGAAGGTACGCAGTATTTT. It yields the protein CASSGSREGTQYF.

CDR3 residues: CASSLGQYEQYF. The CDR3 nucleotides are TGTGCCAGCAGCTTAGGGCAGTACGAGCAGTACTTC. This rearrangement joins TRBV7-6 to TRBJ2-7; D remains unclear. The CDR3 runs 12 residues. V was shortened by 1 base and J by 4 bases, with 5 bases between the two germline ends. CDR1 and CDR2 from the germline V gene are SGHVS and FNYEAQ.